This is a list of T cell receptor beta chains from one sample in a study of blood T cell repertoires in COVID-19. Clones were sequenced by immunoSEQ multiplex PCR, and TCRdb holds only the in-frame ones, with some missing. The data show roughly 130,000 clones, approximately 83% seen once. The sample comprised peripheral blood. The receptors here all came from a man in his forties or fifties with active or convalescent COVID-19. CDR3s include the opening cysteine and the closing phenylalanine or tryptophan. Each record gives: CDR3 protein, V gene, J gene.

CDR3aa: CASTGTALYEQYF
v_gene: TRBV6-5
j_gene: TRBJ2-7

CDR3aa: CASSWDFTGELFF
v_gene: TRBV7-2
j_gene: TRBJ2-2

CDR3aa: CASVGGNTIYF
v_gene: TRBV6-5
j_gene: TRBJ1-3

CDR3aa: CASSQSVRKTEAFF
v_gene: TRBV23-1
j_gene: TRBJ1-1

CDR3aa: CASSQDTARTQRAPLHF
v_gene: TRBV4-2
j_gene: TRBJ1-6

CDR3aa: CASSLQGGEGELFF
v_gene: TRBV27
j_gene: TRBJ2-2

CDR3aa: CASTRDRGDTIYF
v_gene: TRBV6-5
j_gene: TRBJ1-3

CDR3aa: CAISESGTGGNEQFF
v_gene: TRBV10-3
j_gene: TRBJ2-1

CDR3aa: CASSAPQLAKNIQYF
v_gene: TRBV5-1
j_gene: TRBJ2-4

CDR3aa: CASSQGSGEQYF
v_gene: TRBV3-1/TRBV3-2
j_gene: TRBJ2-7

CDR3aa: CASSTSGYRERYEQYF
v_gene: TRBV7-9
j_gene: TRBJ2-7

CDR3aa: CASSLSPGQVVGYTF
v_gene: TRBV5-6
j_gene: TRBJ1-2

CDR3aa: CASSQTGSGNTIYF
v_gene: TRBV10-2
j_gene: TRBJ1-3

CDR3aa: CSVAPRDTQYF
v_gene: TRBV29-1
j_gene: TRBJ2-3

CDR3aa: CASSYLGRGGTEAFF
v_gene: TRBV6-6
j_gene: TRBJ1-1

CDR3aa: CASSSGTGVETQYF
v_gene: TRBV5-4
j_gene: TRBJ2-5

CDR3aa: CATRGGLAAREPQHF
v_gene: TRBV10-3
j_gene: TRBJ1-5

CDR3aa: CASSYEGDTKGKETQYF
v_gene: TRBV6-2/TRBV6-3
j_gene: TRBJ2-5

CDR3aa: CASSYGRGQSYTF
v_gene: TRBV6-5
j_gene: TRBJ1-2

CDR3aa: CASSLEQNYGYTF
v_gene: TRBV7-6
j_gene: TRBJ1-2

CDR3aa: CASSGPLQPQHF
v_gene: TRBV19
j_gene: TRBJ1-5

CDR3aa: CASTQGTGNTIYF
v_gene: TRBV19
j_gene: TRBJ1-3

CDR3aa: CASSQDSGTAGNTEAFF
v_gene: TRBV4-2
j_gene: TRBJ1-1

CDR3aa: CASSQDSTQPQHF
v_gene: TRBV14
j_gene: TRBJ1-5

CDR3aa: CASGTGTGGEAFF
v_gene: TRBV7-3
j_gene: TRBJ1-1

CDR3aa: CASSQVVSGPGNTIYF
v_gene: TRBV3-1/TRBV3-2
j_gene: TRBJ1-3

CDR3aa: CASSGGGSAFF
v_gene: TRBV7-9
j_gene: TRBJ1-1

CDR3aa: CATTDRGNTEAFF
v_gene: TRBV10-2
j_gene: TRBJ1-1